Shown below are 26 T cell receptor beta chains from a single sample sequenced in a study of T-cell memory formation after mild COVID-19 (dated by TCRdb to the early 2020s). Library preparation employed 5' RACE. These reads were obtained on an Illumina NovaSeq 6000. TCRdb reanalyzed the raw reads on its own, using fastp at Q25 for trimming and MiXCR for clone calling, and kept in-frame beta chains. CDR3 protein sequences are deduplicated, and each keeps its most common genes and DNA. The sample table lists some 450,000 distinct CDR3 sequences, about a sixth of them with a count of one. Around a fifth of the sample is held by the ten biggest clonotypes. The sample was PBMCs or a T cell subset sorted from them (not recorded which). These receptors originate from a man in his late teens or twenties who had mild COVID-19 (a few samples of this study predate the infection). The sample titles of this study are shuffled in the database, so cell type and time point are left out; the donor was told from shared clones.

Only a few counts were recorded for this clonotype. The V and J genes are TRBV20-1 and TRBJ1-2, with 7 bases lining up with TRBD1. This CDR3 is built from 11 residues. Germline V gene sequence: CDR1 DFQATT, CDR2 SNEGSKA (reference sequence). DNA for the CDR3: TGCAGGGTGGAGGGGGCTTCTGGCTACACCTTC. Protein product: CRVEGASGYTF.

The rearrangement joins TRBV5-1 to TRBJ1-6, with TRBD1 as a possible D gene (6 bases). Per germline, CDR1 SGHRS and CDR2 YFSETQ. Trimming left V 5 bases short and J 3 bases short, with 15 bases between. The length of the CDR3 is 16 residues. DNA for the CDR3: TGCGCCAGCAGGACACAGGGCGGCTACTATAATTCACCCCTCCACTTT. This sequence encodes CASRTQGGYYNSPLHF.

There are many counts of this clonotype. The chain links TRBV7-9 to TRBJ2-5; D unclear. The V end lost 5 bases, the J end lost 1 base, and 8 bases lay between the germline ends. The CDR3 contains 13 residues. Germline assignment: CDR1 SEHNR and CDR2 FQNEAQ (reference sequence). This chain's CDR3 is CASSRSLQETQYF. The CDR3 DNA follows: TGTGCCAGCAGCCGATCTCTCCAAGAGACCCAGTACTTC.

This clonotype was observed many times. This rearrangement joins TRBV12-3 or TRBV12-4 to TRBJ2-5, with D possibly matching TRBD2 (6 bases). V lost 3 bases and J lost 1, with 9 bases in between. The CDR3 covers 14 residues. As DNA, the CDR3 is TGTGCCAGCAGTTTCCGGGGGACCCAAGAGACCCAGTACTTC. Translation gives CASSFRGTQETQYF.

This clonotype was picked up a small number of times. The rearrangement links TRBV10-3 to TRBJ2-7; possible D gene TRBD2, 6 bases. Germline-derived CDR1 and CDR2 are ENHRY and SYGVKD. The CDR3 runs to 14 residues. V was pared by 2 bases and J by 2 bases, with 10 bases between. The CDR3 sequence: CAISEGGETYEQYF. The CDR3 bases are TGTGCCATCAGTGAGGGCGGGGAGACCTACGAGCAGTACTTC.

This rearrangement joins TRBV5-1 to TRBJ1-4, with TRBD1 matching 9 bases. Germline V gene sequence: CDR1 SGHRS, CDR2 YFSETQ. Losses at the gene ends were 1 base for V and 8 bases for J; bases not matched to a gene: 6. The CDR3 is 15 residues long. DNA of the CDR3: TGCGCCAGCAGCTTGAGCGGACAGGGGAGCGAAAAACTGTTTTTT. Translated: CASSLSGQGSEKLFF.

The sample holds a few counts of this clonotype. The chain couples TRBV20-1 to TRBJ2-3, with 8 bases fitting TRBD1. The V gene's germline CDR1 is DFQATT and CDR2 SNEGSKA (reference sequence). This CDR3 region has 14 residues. V gave up 5 bases and J gave up 3 bases; unmatched junction bases: 7. The chain's CDR3 is CSARDRLGTDTQYF. CDR3 sequence (DNA): TGCAGTGCTCGGGACAGGCTAGGGACAGATACGCAGTATTTT.

This clonotype was observed a handful of times. In DNA, the CDR3 is TGTGCCAGCAGTTTAGAGGGACAAACCAACACCGGGGAGCTGTTTTTT. It codes for CASSLEGQTNTGELFF. This chain uses TRBV27 with TRBJ2-2; D is perhaps TRBD1 (6 bases). Trimming removed 2 bases at V and 2 bases at J, with 12 bases between. Germline values: CDR1 MNHEY, CDR2 SMNVEV (reference sequence). The CDR3 spans 16 residues.

This clonotype was observed a handful of times. V usage is TRBV12-3 or TRBV12-4 and J usage is TRBJ2-7; D remains unclear. V lost 3 bases and J 2 bases, leaving 11 bases between the germline ends. This CDR3 comprises 14 residues. The CDR3 loop reads CASSFSYGTYEQYV. DNA for the CDR3: TGTGCCAGCAGTTTCTCGTACGGAACCTACGAGCAGTACGTC.

The chain is built from TRBV7-2 and TRBJ2-7; D is perhaps TRBD1 (7 bases). This CDR3 contains 14 residues. CDR1 and CDR2 (germline): SGHTA, FQGNSA. V shed 1 base and J shed 6 bases, with 13 bases lying between them. For the CDR3, the DNA is TGTGCCAGCAGCTTAGGCAGGGGGAGGTCCGAGCAGTACGTC. As protein: CASSLGRGRSEQYV.

This clonotype came up many times. This rearrangement joins TRBV18 to TRBJ2-1; 13 positions agree with TRBD2. Germline V gene data show CDR1 as KGHSH and CDR2 as LQKENI. The CDR3 totals 15 residues. V shed 8 bases, J shed 9 bases, and the junction held 10 bases outside the gene matches. The CDR3, as DNA: TGTGCCAGCGCCGGGACTAGCGGGGAATATCGTGAGCAGTTCTTC. Amino acids: CASAGTSGEYREQFF.

V is TRBV4-1 and J is TRBJ2-2; 8 bases map to TRBD1. The CDR3 spans 15 residues. The germline V gene has CDR1 MGHRA and CDR2 YSYEKL. The J segment lost 4 bases and the V segment lost 1 base, leaving 2 bases of the junction unmatched. The CDR3 DNA is TGCGCCAGCAGCCAAGGGACAGGGTTCACCGGGGAGCTGTTTTTT. Amino acid sequence: CASSQGTGFTGELFF.

The chain recombines TRBV4-3 with TRBJ2-1; D gene ambiguous. Germline CDR1 is LGHNA and CDR2 is YSLEER. CDR3 length equals 13 residues. V was trimmed by 4 bases and J by 5 bases, leaving 9 bases between them. CDR3 protein: CASSPIANNEQFF. Here the CDR3 DNA reads TGCGCCAGCAGCCCTATTGCGAACAATGAGCAGTTCTTC.

The chain recombines TRBV30 with TRBJ1-2; D uncertain. The germline V gene has CDR1 GTSNPN and CDR2 SVGIG (reference sequence). The CDR3 has 13 amino acids. Trimming took off 2 bases at V and 2 bases at J, with 9 bases between the two ends. For the CDR3, the DNA is TGTGCCTGGAGTCGGAACCTCAACTATGGCTACACCTTC. This translates into CAWSRNLNYGYTF.

The J gene is TRBJ1-2, the V gene TRBV6-5, with 7 nucleotides matching TRBD1. Per germline, CDR1 MNHEY and CDR2 SVGAGI. The CDR3 spans 14 residues. The V gene end was trimmed by 8 bases and the J gene end by 4 bases; junction bases not matched to a gene: 10. The CDR3 DNA follows: TGTGCCAGCCATTCCGGACAGGACCTCTATGGCTACACCTTC. It is translated as CASHSGQDLYGYTF.

The V and J genes are TRBV7-9 and TRBJ2-1; 7 bases match TRBD1. The length of the CDR3 is 15 residues. Germline V CDR1 and CDR2: SEHNR, FQNEAQ (reference sequence). Unmatched junction bases numbered 3, after V lost 3 bases and J lost 1 base. CDR3 loop: CASSFAQGSYNEQFF. The CDR3 DNA reads as TGTGCCAGCAGCTTCGCACAGGGGTCCTACAATGAGCAGTTCTTC.

This clonotype is a singleton in its sample. One base away lies a much larger clone, so this may be a sequencing read error. The conserved final phenylalanine or tryptophan is absent from the CDR3, which likely points to a read error. The chain has TRBV7-2 and TRBJ1-5; no reliable D call. The length of the CDR3 is 15 residues. The V and J ends lost 1 base and 4 bases respectively, with 11 bases between them. Germline V gene lookup returns CDR1 SGHTA and CDR2 FQGNSA. CDR3 loop: CASSLVYSPNQPQHS. The CDR3 DNA sequence: TGTGCCAGCAGCTTAGTCTACAGCCCTAATCAGCCCCAGCATTCT.

This clonotype was counted only a few times. This sequence joins TRBV7-9 and TRBJ1-1; weak D call: TRBD1 (5 bases). Trimming shortened V by 11 bases and J by 0 bases, and 25 bases separated the two germline ends. The CDR3 sequence is 17 residues long. Per the germline V gene, CDR1 is SEHNR and CDR2 is FQNEAQ (reference sequence). CDR3: CALKEGPGRSMNTEAFF. The CDR3 coding sequence is TGTGCCCTAAAAGAGGGGCCAGGGCGAAGCATGAACACTGAAGCTTTCTTT.

This clonotype was found many times. The chain has TRBV12-3 or TRBV12-4 and TRBJ2-1, with 7 nucleotides matching TRBD1. This CDR3 region has 14 residues. V was pared by 1 base and J by 5 bases, with 2 bases of the junction left unmatched. The CDR3 loop is CASSLGTGHNEQFF. CDR3 DNA sequence: TGTGCCAGCAGTTTAGGGACAGGACACAATGAGCAGTTCTTC.

This clonotype was counted between two and nine times. The chain links TRBV10-1 to TRBJ2-1; 7 positions agree with TRBD2. J gave up 6 bases and V 6 bases, and 14 bases lay outside the gene matches. This CDR3 is 16 amino acids long. Germline V gene sequence: CDR1 WNHNN, CDR2 SYGVQD (reference sequence). DNA for the CDR3: TGCGCCAGCAGCGGAGGGGAGGGACGGGGAACCAATGAGCAGTTCTTC. Translated: CASSGGEGRGTNEQFF.

The V and J genes are TRBV4-1 and TRBJ2-7; D possibly matches TRBD1 or TRBD2 (6 bases each). CDR3 length equals 14 residues. The germline gives CDR1 MGHRA, CDR2 YSYEKL. The germline V and J ends were trimmed by 3 bases and 4 bases, with 13 bases remaining between them. CDR3 in amino acids: CASSQPGGQYEQYF. CDR3 DNA: TGCGCCAGCAGCCAGCCCGGGGGACAATACGAGCAGTACTTC.

A few counts support this clonotype. V gene TRBV5-1 combines with J gene TRBJ2-2, with D maybe TRBD1 (6 bases). Germline V CDR1 and CDR2: SGHRS, YFSETQ. Trimming left V 2 bases short and J 5 bases short, with 13 bases between. There are 15 residues in the CDR3. Here the CDR3 DNA reads TGCGCCAGCAGCTTCGCCGCGCAGGGGACCGGGGAGCTGTTTTTT. The encoded protein is CASSFAAQGTGELFF.

This clonotype was seen a few times. This rearrangement joins TRBV12-3 or TRBV12-4 to TRBJ2-2; D may be TRBD2 (6 bases). This CDR3 region has 14 residues. The V end lost 6 bases, the J end lost 5 bases, and 13 bases lay between the germline ends. The CDR3 DNA is TGTGCCAGCAGCCCGGGGACTTATACCGGGGAGCTGTTTTTT. Amino acids: CASSPGTYTGELFF.

J is TRBJ2-5 and V is TRBV7-2; D unclear. With 5 bases removed from V and 4 bases from J, the gap between germline ends came to 20 bases. CDR3 length: 16 residues. Germline assignment: CDR1 SGHTA and CDR2 FQGNSA. CDR3 residues: CASSASYTTLPETQYF. The CDR3 DNA sequence: TGTGCCAGCAGCGCCTCGTACACGACCCTACCAGAGACCCAGTACTTC.

This clonotype showed up just a few times. The CDR3 sequence is CASSLDGMYEQYF. The CDR3 DNA reads TGTGCCAGCAGCTTGGATGGGATGTACGAGCAGTACTTC. This chain connects TRBV5-4 to TRBJ2-7; no definite D call. Germline CDR1 and CDR2: SGHNT and YYREEE (reference sequence). This CDR3 is built from 13 residues. The germline V and J ends were trimmed by 0 bases and 4 bases, with 8 bases remaining between them.

This clonotype was counted ten times or more. This chain joins TRBV12-3 or TRBV12-4 and TRBJ2-1; D remains unclear. This CDR3 region has 16 residues. V was clipped by 1 base and J by 6 bases, with 16 bases between them. CDR3 protein: CASSLDIGSWGNEQFF. The CDR3 DNA sequence: TGTGCCAGCAGTTTAGATATCGGTAGTTGGGGCAATGAGCAGTTCTTC.